The 5 T cell receptor beta chains below were found in one sample sequenced in a study of T cell changes during pregnancy in multiple sclerosis. Repertoires were generated with immunoSEQ multiplex PCR, while TCRdb's copy carries only in-frame clones and drops some. The sample lists about 110,000 clones; 85% to 95% were seen once. Sequences were derived from peripheral blood, sampled after pregnancy. Receptor source: a female donor with multiple sclerosis, enrolled in a pregnancy study.

This clone was observed a handful of times. The J gene is TRBJ1-5, the V gene TRBV7-9, with D hard to call. Germline V gene sequence: CDR1 SEHNR, CDR2 FQNEAQ (reference sequence). Between the trimmed V and J ends, which lost 9 bases and 0 bases, there was a span of 6 bases. This CDR3 comprises 12 residues. CDR3 loop: CASGASNQPQHF. The CDR3 DNA is TGTGCCAGTGGAGCTAGCAATCAGCCCCAGCATTTT.

The gene calls are TRBV6-5 and TRBJ2-5; 11 bases are a match to TRBD2. The CDR3 is made up of 14 amino acids. Unmatched junction bases numbered 2, after V lost 3 bases and J lost 5 bases. The germline CDR1 and CDR2 sequences are MNHEY and SVGAGI. CDR3 in DNA: TGTGCCAGCAGTTATAGCGGGAGGGGCGAGACCCAGTACTTC. Translating gives CASSYSGRGETQYF.

The chain employs TRBV19 and TRBJ2-5; D is ambiguous. Germline V gene data show CDR1 as LNHDA and CDR2 as SQIVND (reference sequence). The germline V and J ends were trimmed by 3 bases and 6 bases, with 11 bases remaining between them. CDR3 size: 13 residues. The chain's CDR3 is CASSIALDKTQYF. The CDR3 DNA is TGTGCCAGTAGTATCGCCCTTGACAAGACCCAGTACTTC.

This clone was seen a single time. J is TRBJ1-6 and V is TRBV4-1; D might be TRBD1 (6 bases). Per germline, CDR1 MGHRA and CDR2 YSYEKL. This CDR3 is 16 amino acids long. V lost 4 bases and J lost 10, with 20 bases in between. The CDR3, as DNA: TGCGCCAGCAGCCCAAGAGAAACAGGGAGAAACTCACCCCTCCACTTT. Encoded protein: CASSPRETGRNSPLHF.

The rearrangement uses TRBV6-1 and TRBJ2-7, with D hard to call. Germline loops: CDR1 MNHNS, CDR2 SASEGT. Trimming removed 0 bases from V and 4 bases from J, with 10 bases in between. CDR3 length: 14 residues. The CDR3: CASSEARILYEQYF. The CDR3 bases are TGTGCCAGCAGTGAAGCGAGGATACTGTACGAGCAGTACTTC.